A selection of T cell receptor beta chains follows, all from one sample in a study of Ad26.COV2.S vaccination and SARS-CoV-2 variants. Measured with immunoSEQ multiplex PCR; TCRdb has only the in-frame clones, and not every one. The table has some 250,000 clones, 88% seen once. The input for sequencing was peripheral blood, taken in a trial of Ad26.COV2.S vaccine versus placebo. These receptor sequences come from a person between 18 and 65 years old who received the Ad26.COV2.S COVID-19 vaccine or a placebo. Each CDR3 is given with its conserved first and last residue.

v_call cdr3_aa
TRBV7-2 CASSGSFYNSPLHF
TRBV7-8 CASSFPGAGDGETQYF
TRBV2 CASSAGAGRGETQYF
TRBV28 CASSLRGGVVAGAQFF
TRBV10-3 CAITGTTTGDGYTF
TRBV9 CASSAGQSSRTEAFF
TRBV7-2 CASIQRMGRNTEAFF
TRBV9 CASSVGHRGQPEAFF
TRBV7-8 CASSLVAGTYNEQFF
TRBV5-5 CASSLAGKGYEQYF
TRBV9 CASSVAEGQPQHF
TRBV11-2 CASSRPGQGRHEQFF
TRBV11-1 CASSLGQGRVHEQYF
TRBV5-4 CASSLADRAETQYF
TRBV6-5 CASNNGQNHYGYTF
TRBV7-3 CASSLAGGAGEQFF
TRBV5-1 CASSFSDPTDTQYF
TRBV10-2 CASSESWSTGELFF
TRBV3-1/TRBV3-2 CASSRDRENTEAFF
TRBV3-1/TRBV3-2 CASSSGMGGYTF
TRBV7-9 CASSIYDRVRGGNTIYF
TRBV30 CASIKASATYEQYF
TRBV27 CASSSVDNSPLHF
TRBV27 CASSLGSSSYNEQFF
TRBV7-2 CASSFSSPTGPTNTGELFF
TRBV13 CASSSRGMNTEAFF
TRBV28 CASSPPARGAISEKLFF
TRBV9 CASSPKTSSSYNEQFF
TRBV15 CATSKTGSSSYEQYF
TRBV21-1 CASSKRGCEAGPPGAKNIQYF
TRBV6-5 CASSYAGGQGNEKLFF
TRBV6-5 CASSTDRANEQFF
TRBV13 CASSSRDRVETQYF
TRBV7-9 CASSSGRYNEQFF
TRBV30 CAWRLAGRSYEQYF
TRBV9 CASSGVSKNIQYF
TRBV4-1 CASSQDNPGGNEQYF
TRBV5-1 CASSLAGQGSTEAFF
TRBV6-2/TRBV6-3 CASSYRLAGNSPYEQYF
TRBV5-4 CASSSASTDTQYF
TRBV5-1 CATHPRGGPVYEQYF
TRBV4-1 CASSQDPGIYGYTF
TRBV13 CASSLKASGSSDTQYF
TRBV11-2 CASSFSGANTEAFF
TRBV5-5 CASSLGRLSSYEQYF
TRBV30 CAWSIPGVETQYF
TRBV29-1 CSVEEESDYNEQFF
TRBV25-1 CASGGHVFTDTQYF
TRBV7-2 CASSLSSGTTNTGELFF
TRBV25-1 CASSGGTGAKYNEQFF
TRBV14 CASSQEQGSETQYF
TRBV5-6 CASSLGLSNEQFF